Listed below are T cell receptor beta chains from one sample, sequenced in a study of T cells after yellow fever vaccination. Each CDR3 protein gets one entry after TCRdb re-called the 5' RACE reads with MiXCR. This sample yields about 340,000 distinct CDR3 sequences, of which around 13% are seen a single time; 2.5% to 4% belongs to the top ten. This sample comprised CD4+ T cells sorted from PBMCs, obtained 15 days after the yellow fever booster vaccination. The receptors were gathered from a man younger than 30 who received the YFV17D yellow fever vaccine. CDR3s include the opening cysteine and the closing phenylalanine or tryptophan. A D gene is named only where the DNA matches it firmly. Not every row has a clone size; where given, it reads once, few, many or a size class.

TRBV5-1	TRBJ2-5	.	TRBD1	CASSSTGSGETQYF	TGCGCCAGCAGCTCGACAGGGTCGGGGGAGACCCAGTACTTC
TRBV20-1	TRBJ1-2	.	.	CSARDQRSRDGYTF	TGCAGTGCTAGAGATCAACGGAGCCGGGACGGCTACACCTTC
TRBV7-9	TRBJ2-5	many	.	CASSLRAAKETQYF	TGTGCCAGCAGCTTAAGGGCAGCGAAAGAGACCCAGTACTTC
TRBV20-1	TRBJ1-5	.	.	CSAREGFNQPQHF	TGCAGTGCTAGAGAGGGGTTCAATCAGCCCCAGCATTTT
TRBV5-4	TRBJ2-3	.	.	CASSLGVTTDTQYF	TGTGCCAGCAGCTTAGGGGTCACCACAGATACGCAGTATTTT
TRBV2	TRBJ2-2	.	.	CASRRDGDTGELFF	TGTGCCAGCAGACGGGACGGAGACACCGGGGAGCTGTTTTTT
TRBV5-6	TRBJ1-6	few	.	CASTSGYNSPLHF	TGTGCCAGCACCTCCGGCTATAATTCACCCCTCCACTTT
TRBV5-6	TRBJ2-3	.	.	CASSFGVTTDTQYF	TGTGCCAGCAGCTTCGGTGTTACGACAGATACGCAGTATTTT
TRBV7-9	TRBJ2-5	few	.	CASSLEGRTQYF	TGTGCCAGCAGCTTAGAGGGCCGGACCCAGTACTTC
TRBV7-2	TRBJ2-4	.	.	CASSPQGNIQYF	TGTGCCAGCAGCCCGCAGGGAAACATTCAGTACTTC
TRBV29-1	TRBJ1-1	.	TRBD1	CSVAALNRGPTEAFF	TGCAGCGTTGCAGCCTTAAACAGGGGGCCCACTGAAGCTTTCTTT
TRBV6-5	TRBJ2-7	.	TRBD2	CASSPYPGLAGGAYEQYF	TGTGCCAGCAGTCCATACCCGGGACTAGCGGGGGGAGCCTACGAGCAGTACTTC
TRBV10-3	TRBJ1-2	few	.	CATSGVGSYGYTF	TGTGCCACCTCAGGGGTGGGCAGCTATGGCTACACCTTC
TRBV7-9	TRBJ1-6	few	.	CASSLAGDESPLHF	TGTGCCAGCAGCTTAGCGGGGGATGAGTCACCCCTCCACTTT
TRBV5-8	TRBJ1-4	.	TRBD1	CASSPGQGAYEKLFF	TGTGCCAGCAGCCCGGGACAGGGGGCGTATGAAAAACTGTTTTTT
TRBV18	TRBJ2-7	few	TRBD1	CASSAIPGTDEQYF	TGTGCCAGCTCCGCCATACCGGGGACAGACGAGCAGTACTTC
TRBV7-2	TRBJ2-1	few	.	CASSLGAGPSNEQFF	TGTGCCAGCAGCTTAGGGGCGGGGCCCTCCAATGAGCAGTTCTTC
TRBV20-1	TRBJ1-4	few	.	CSAGPTLGEKLFF	TGCAGTGCAGGCCCGACCCTAGGGGAAAAACTGTTTTTT
TRBV5-4	TRBJ1-4	.	.	CASSLGGARGEKLFF	TGTGCCAGCAGCTTGGGAGGGGCGCGAGGTGAAAAACTGTTTTTT
TRBV6-2/TRBV6-3	TRBJ1-2	.	TRBD1	CASSNPTGSGYTF	TGTGCCAGCAGTAACCCGACAGGGAGCGGCTACACCTTC
TRBV12-3/TRBV12-4	TRBJ2-3	few	.	CASSLLVLGHTDTQYF	TGTGCCAGCAGTCTCTTGGTCCTTGGGCACACAGATACGCAGTATTTT
TRBV6-2/TRBV6-3	TRBJ2-2	.	.	CASRQSTHTGELFF	TGTGCCAGCAGGCAGTCGACCCACACCGGGGAGCTGTTTTTT
TRBV4-3	TRBJ1-1	.	.	CASSQSGTIGAEAFF	TGCGCCAGCAGCCAATCCGGGACCATCGGGGCTGAAGCTTTCTTT
TRBV4-3	TRBJ2-2	.	.	CASSQVPLGVFNTGELFF	TGCGCCAGCAGCCAAGTCCCACTCGGGGTCTTTAACACCGGGGAGCTGTTTTTT
TRBV12-3/TRBV12-4	TRBJ1-4	many	.	CASSFTGDGEKLFF	TGTGCCAGCAGTTTCACCGGGGATGGTGAAAAACTGTTTTTT
TRBV12-3/TRBV12-4	TRBJ2-7	.	.	CASSLRADRYYEQYF	TGTGCCAGCAGTTTAAGGGCGGACAGATACTACGAGCAGTACTTC
TRBV12-3/TRBV12-4	TRBJ1-6	.	TRBD1	CASSLKQGNSPLHF	TGTGCCAGCAGTTTAAAACAGGGGAATTCACCCCTCCACTTT
TRBV11-2	TRBJ1-1	many	.	CASVSGRRNTEAFF	TGTGCCAGCGTCTCGGGCAGGAGGAACACTGAAGCTTTCTTT
TRBV4-1	TRBJ1-6	.	TRBD1	CASSRLGQGDSPLHF	TGCGCCAGCAGCCGATTGGGACAGGGAGACTCACCCCTCCACTTT
TRBV6-6	TRBJ2-1	.	TRBD2	CASSYGAGGTYNEQFF	TGTGCCAGCAGTTACGGAGCGGGGGGGACCTACAATGAGCAGTTCTTC
TRBV7-2	TRBJ1-4	once	.	CASSYRGLDEKLFFF	.
TRBV6-5	TRBJ2-7	.	.	CASSSIRTPRLQYF	TGTGCCAGCAGTTCAATCCGGACCCCGAGGCTGCAGTACTTC
TRBV7-9	TRBJ1-1	many	.	CASSPTLPGDSF	TGTGCCAGCAGCCCGACCCTTCCTGGGGATTCGTTT
TRBV6-2/TRBV6-3	TRBJ2-5	.	.	CASSYAGRETQYF	TGTGCCAGCAGTTACGCAGGGCGGGAGACCCAGTACTTC
TRBV20-1	TRBJ2-5	few	.	CSANVRENQETQYF	TGCAGTGCTAACGTTCGGGAGAATCAAGAGACCCAGTACTTC
TRBV3-1	TRBJ2-5	few	.	CASSQEPRGAPTQYF	TGTGCCAGCAGCCAAGAGCCCCGGGGAGCCCCGACCCAGTACTTC
TRBV3-1	TRBJ2-1	.	.	CASSLSGVHNEQFF	TGTGCCAGCAGCCTGTCGGGGGTCCACAATGAGCAGTTCTTC
TRBV12-3/TRBV12-4	TRBJ2-1	.	.	CASSGVDNEQFF	TGTGCCAGCAGTGGGGTTGACAATGAGCAGTTCTTC
TRBV20-1	TRBJ1-2	.	TRBD1	CSASHAGTGDNYGYTF	TGCAGTGCCTCGCACGCCGGGACAGGGGATAACTATGGCTACACCTTC